Each of the 3 T cell receptor beta chains below was sequenced from the same sample in a study of PD-1 blockade in classical Hodgkin lymphoma. All patients experienced relapse after autologous stem cell transplantation, and brentuximab vedotin exposure was variable. The protocol was immunoSEQ multiplex PCR, while the TCRdb copy is restricted to in-frame clones and leaves out a portion. The sample gives 46,000 or so clones, less than 85% of which show up once; roughly 22% is in the top ten. The sequenced sample was peripheral blood mononuclear cells (PBMCs), obtained before the second cycle of nivolumab. Receptor source: a human donor with classical Hodgkin lymphoma.

V usage is TRBV29-1 and J usage is TRBJ1-5; no definite D call. The germline V gene has CDR1 SQVTM and CDR2 ANQGSEA. The CDR3 loop spans 12 amino acids. V shed 6 bases and J shed 8 bases, with 14 bases lying between them. Here the CDR3 reads CSVQDGEKPQHF. CDR3 DNA: TGCAGCGTGCAGGACGGGGAGAAGCCCCAGCATTTT.

The chain couples TRBV27 to TRBJ2-7; D possibly corresponds to TRBD2 (5 bases). CDR3 size: 13 residues. V lost 11 bases and J lost 4, with 18 bases in between. In germline, CDR1 is MNHEY, CDR2 SMNVEV (reference sequence). CDR3 in amino acids: CASHRASRYEQYF. The DNA of the CDR3 is TGTGCCTCTCACCGGGCTAGCAGATACGAGCAGTACTTC.

This clone was counted between two and nine times. In the same sample, other DNA sequences code for this CDR3. The CDR3 coding sequence is TGCGCCAGCAGCTTGGCAGGGGACACTGAAGCTTTCTTT. It is translated as CASSLAGDTEAFF. V gene TRBV5-1 combines with J gene TRBJ1-1; a possible D gene is TRBD1 (6 bases). CDR1 and CDR2 (germline): SGHRS, YFSETQ. The germline V and J ends were trimmed by 0 bases and 3 bases, with 6 bases remaining between them. The CDR3 spans 13 residues.